This entry describes one TCR beta chain. Its antigen remains unidentified. The data were taken from a study of shared clonotypes between healthy human individuals. The wider study: For every donor, three CD4 naive, three CD4 memory, two CD8 naive and one CD8 memory plates were used. Study results and caveats: Clonotypes shared by all four sorted-subset donors had higher generation probabilities than non-shared clonotypes. Sequencing depth was a factor that was expected to affect clonotype sharing among donors.

The naive CD8 population came from CD45RO-negative cells selected for CCR7, without terminally differentiated effector memory CD45RA+ cells. Using immunoSEQ multiplex PCR, the repertoire was profiled, and TCRdb retains in-frame clones only, with some absent. The sample has under 850,000 clones; 90% to 95% are singletons. The germline V gene encodes CDR1 SGDLS and CDR2 YYNGEE. The CDR3 is made up of 15 amino acids. The V and J ends lost 0 bases and 5 bases respectively, with 15 bases between them. The rearrangement joins TRBV9 to TRBJ2-7; possible D gene TRBD2, 6 bases. The clonotype originates from a man aged 25-45 years in good health. Specimen: naive CD8+ T cells sorted from blood. The CDR3 here is CASSVGGRGVDEQYF. CDR3 nucleotides: TGTGCCAGCAGCGTAGGAGGGCGCGGGGTCGACGAGCAGTACTTC. The full variable domain, rest sourced from reference TRBV9 and TRBJ2-7, is DSGVTQTPKHLITATGQRVTLRCSPRSGDLSVYWYQQSLDQGLQFLIQYYNGEERAKGNILERFSAQQFPDLHSELNLSSLELGDSALYFCASSVGGRGVDEQYFGPGTRLTVT.